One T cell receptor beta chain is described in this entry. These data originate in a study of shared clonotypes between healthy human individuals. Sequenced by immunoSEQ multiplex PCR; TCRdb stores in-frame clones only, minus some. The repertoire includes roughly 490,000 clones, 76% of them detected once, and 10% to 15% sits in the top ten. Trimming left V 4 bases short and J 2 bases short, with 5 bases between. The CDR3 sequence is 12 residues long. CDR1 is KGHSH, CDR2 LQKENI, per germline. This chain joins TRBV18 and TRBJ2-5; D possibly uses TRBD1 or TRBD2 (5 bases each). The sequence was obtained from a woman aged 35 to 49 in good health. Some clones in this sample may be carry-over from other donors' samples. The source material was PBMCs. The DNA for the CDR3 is TGTGCCAGCTCACGGGGGCAAGAGACCCAGTACTTC. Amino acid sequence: CASSRGQETQYF.